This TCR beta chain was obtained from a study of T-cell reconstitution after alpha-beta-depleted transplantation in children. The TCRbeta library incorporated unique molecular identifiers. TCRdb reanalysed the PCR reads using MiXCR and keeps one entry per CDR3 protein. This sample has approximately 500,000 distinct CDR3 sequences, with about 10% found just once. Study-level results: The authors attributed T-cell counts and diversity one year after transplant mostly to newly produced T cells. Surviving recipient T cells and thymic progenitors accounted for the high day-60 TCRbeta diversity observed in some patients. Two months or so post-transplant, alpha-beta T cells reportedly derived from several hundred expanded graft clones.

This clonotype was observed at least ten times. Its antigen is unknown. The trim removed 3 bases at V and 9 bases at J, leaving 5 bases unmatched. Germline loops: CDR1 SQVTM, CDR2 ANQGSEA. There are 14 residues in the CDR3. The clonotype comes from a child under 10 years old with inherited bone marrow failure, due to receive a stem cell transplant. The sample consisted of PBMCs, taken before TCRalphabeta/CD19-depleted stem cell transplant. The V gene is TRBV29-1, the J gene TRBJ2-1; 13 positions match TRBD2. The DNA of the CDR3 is TGCAGCGTTGAGGGGACTAGCGGGAATGGTGAGCAGTTCTTC. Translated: CSVEGTSGNGEQFF.